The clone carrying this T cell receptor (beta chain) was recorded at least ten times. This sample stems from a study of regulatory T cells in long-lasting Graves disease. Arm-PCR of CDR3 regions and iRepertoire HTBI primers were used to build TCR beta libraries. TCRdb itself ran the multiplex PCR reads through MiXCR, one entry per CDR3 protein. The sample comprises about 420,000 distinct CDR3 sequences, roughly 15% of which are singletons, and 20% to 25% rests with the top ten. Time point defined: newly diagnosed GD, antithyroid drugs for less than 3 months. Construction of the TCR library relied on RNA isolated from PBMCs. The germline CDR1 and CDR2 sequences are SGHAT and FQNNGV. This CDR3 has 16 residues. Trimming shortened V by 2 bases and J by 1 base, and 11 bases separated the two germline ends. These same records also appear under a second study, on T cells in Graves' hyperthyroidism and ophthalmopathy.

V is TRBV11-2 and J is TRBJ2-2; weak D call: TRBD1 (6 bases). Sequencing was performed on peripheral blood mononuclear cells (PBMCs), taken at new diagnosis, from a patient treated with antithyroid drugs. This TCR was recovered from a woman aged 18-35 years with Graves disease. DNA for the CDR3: TGTGCCAGCAGCTTATCAGGCAGGGGGAACACCGGGGAGCTGTTTTTT. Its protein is CASSLSGRGNTGELFF.